This T cell receptor (beta chain) was recovered during a study of early T cells in non-severe SARS-CoV-2 infection. This CDR3 has 14 residues. The ends were cut back, 5 bases at V and 4 bases at J, with 13 bases in the middle. Per the germline V gene, CDR1 is LNHDA and CDR2 is SQIVND (reference sequence). Each CDR3 protein gets one entry after TCRdb re-called the 5' RACE reads with MiXCR. This table holds 55,000 to 65,000 distinct CDR3 sequences, more than 8.5% found once. The receptor comes from an adult who was a healthcare worker with PCR-confirmed SARS-CoV-2 infection or an uninfected control (not recorded which). V and J are TRBV19 and TRBJ2-3; weak D call: TRBD2 (6 bases). Source material: whole blood. CDR3 nucleotide sequence: TGTGCCAGTAGTCTACGGGGGATCTCAGATACGCAGTATTTT. The encoded protein is CASSLRGISDTQYF. Combining the CDR3 with reference TRBV19 and TRBJ2-3 gives the whole variable domain DGGITQSPKYLFRKEGQNVTLSCEQNLNHDAMYWYRQDPGQGLRLIYYSQIVNDFQKGDIAEGYSVSREKKESFPLTVTSAQKNPTAFYLCASSLRGISDTQYFGPGTRLTVL.